Listed below are T cell receptor beta chains from one sample, sequenced in a study of glioma-infiltrating T cells. TCRdb fed the multiplex PCR reads into MiXCR, producing one record per CDR3 protein. The data contain 300,000 to 400,000 distinct CDR3 sequences, around 45% of them singletons. The specimen was glioma tissue, nonneoplastic brain tissue, or PBMCs (not recorded which). The source is a human donor with low-grade glioma or glioblastoma, undergoing nonglioma brain surgery, or in good health (not recorded which). Each CDR3 is given with its conserved first and last residue. Fields, in order: D gene, J gene, clone size, V gene, CDR3 protein, CDR3 DNA. D genes are given only for firm matches. Expanded clones are given a class, and other clones once, few, many or no size at all.

>.|TRBJ2-7|.|TRBV28
CASSIPAGTIYEQYF
TGTGCCAGCAGCATACCGGCCGGGACAATCTACGAGCAGTACTTC
>.|TRBJ2-3|.|TRBV5-4
CASSLDSYTQYF
TGTGCCAGCAGCTTGGACTCATATACGCAGTATTTT
>.|TRBJ1-1|many|TRBV6-1
CASTKGNTEAFF
TGTGCCAGCACCAAGGGGAACACTGAAGCTTTCTTT
>.|TRBJ1-1|.|TRBV6-2/TRBV6-3
CASGYSVQRVVGTEAFF
TGTGCCAGTGGTTATTCAGTACAGAGGGTTGTGGGCACTGAAGCTTTCTTT
>.|TRBJ2-6|few|TRBV27
CASSAGRANVLTF
TGTGCCAGCAGTGCGGGGAGGGCCAACGTCCTGACTTTC
>TRBD2|TRBJ2-3|medium-sized|TRBV28
CASSRSGRVDTQYF
TGTGCCAGCAGCCGTAGCGGGAGGGTGGATACGCAGTATTTT
>TRBD1|TRBJ1-5|.|TRBV7-2
CASSATGVHQPQHF
TGTGCCAGCAGCGCGACAGGGGTACATCAGCCCCAGCATTTT
>.|TRBJ2-7|.|TRBV28
CASSRHDSHYVQYF
TGTGCCAGCAGCCGCCACGACAGCCACTACGTGCAGTACTTC
>.|TRBJ1-1|many|TRBV7-2
CASSVKNTEAFF
TGTGCCAGCAGCGTCAAGAACACTGAAGCTTTCTTT
>TRBD1|TRBJ2-5|.|TRBV2
CASKQGQGTQYF
TGTGCCAGCAAACAGGGGCAAGGGACCCAGTACTTC
>.|TRBJ2-3|few|TRBV20-1
CSALSTDTQYF
TGCAGTGCTTTGAGCACAGATACGCAGTATTTT
>.|TRBJ2-1|many|TRBV4-3
CASSRQADYNEQFF
TGCGCCAGCAGCCGTCAGGCGGACTACAATGAGCAGTTCTTC
>.|TRBJ1-6|.|TRBV15
CATSPEQVTRSPLNF
TGTGCCACCAGCCCGGAACAGGTGACGAGGTCACCCCTCAACTTT
>.|TRBJ2-1|many|TRBV6-1
CASRRQGRAYYNEQFF
TGTGCCAGCAGACGGCAGGGCAGGGCCTACTACAATGAGCAGTTCTTC
>.|TRBJ2-1|.|TRBV3-1
CASSQVAVGTDEQFF
TGTGCCAGCAGCCAAGTAGCGGTAGGAACTGATGAGCAGTTCTTC
>.|TRBJ2-1|few|TRBV5-4
CASSDPGGTSSYNEQFF
TGTGCCAGCAGCGACCCAGGGGGGACTAGCTCCTACAATGAGCAGTTCTTC
>TRBD1|TRBJ2-5|.|TRBV28
CASSPLEGAFQETQYF
TGTGCCAGCAGTCCCTTAGAGGGGGCATTCCAAGAGACCCAGTACTTC
>.|TRBJ2-2|.|TRBV27
CASSLRRVGKANTGELFF
TGTGCCAGCAGTTTACGTAGAGTGGGTAAAGCGAACACCGGGGAGCTGTTTTTT
>.|TRBJ2-7|.|TRBV6-5
CASSYGSSSYNEQYF
TGTGCCAGCAGTTACGGGAGCAGCTCCTACAATGAGCAGTACTTC
>TRBD1|TRBJ1-2|few|TRBV7-6
CASSFSGQGSSGYTF
TGTGCCAGCAGCTTCTCGGGACAGGGATCGTCTGGCTACACCTTC
>.|TRBJ2-5|.|TRBV7-3
CASSLRWGETQYF
TGTGCCAGCAGCTTAAGATGGGGGGAGACCCAGTACTTC
>.|TRBJ1-2|.|TRBV12-3/TRBV12-4
CATAGYGYTF
TGTGCCACCGCTGGATATGGCTACACCTTC
>TRBD2|TRBJ2-7|many|TRBV20-1
CSARVGGSEYEQYF
TGCAGTGCTAGAGTAGGCGGGAGTGAGTACGAGCAGTACTTC
>.|TRBJ1-2|.|TRBV6-5
CASSSRAGGGCTF
TGTGCCAGCAGTTCCCGCGCGGGGGGTGGCTGCACCTTC
>.|TRBJ2-5|.|TRBV7-2
CASSLGKETQYF
TGTGCCAGCAGCTTAGGTAAAGAGACCCAGTACTTC
>TRBD2|TRBJ2-3|many|TRBV6-5
CASSYASGRTDTQYF
TGTGCCAGCAGTTACGCTAGCGGGAGAACAGATACGCAGTATTTT
>.|TRBJ1-1|.|TRBV19
CASSLGRANTEAFF
TGTGCCAGTAGTCTCGGCCGAGCTAACACTGAAGCTTTCTTT
>.|TRBJ2-3|many|TRBV15
CATSSPPPLTDTQYF
TGTGCCACCAGCAGCCCTCCTCCCCTCACAGATACGCAGTATTTT
>TRBD2|TRBJ2-1|.|TRBV10-2
CASSLAGVGYNEQFF
TGCGCCAGCAGTTTAGCGGGAGTAGGGTACAATGAGCAGTTCTTC
>TRBD1|TRBJ2-3|.|TRBV20-1
CSAPKGGQGTDTQYF
TGCAGTGCTCCCAAGGGGGGACAGGGGACAGATACGCAGTATTTT
>TRBD2|TRBJ2-1|.|TRBV19
CASSIAGGNSYNEQFF
TGTGCCAGTAGTATCGCCGGGGGGAACTCCTACAATGAGCAGTTCTTC
>.|TRBJ1-5|many|TRBV27
CASTALGGGQPQHF
TGTGCCAGCACCGCTCTGGGGGGTGGCCAGCCCCAGCATTTT
>TRBD2|TRBJ2-3|.|TRBV6-2/TRBV6-3
CASSDLAGGPGTQYF
TGTGCCAGCAGCGATTTAGCGGGAGGGCCGGGTACGCAGTATTTT
>.|TRBJ1-1|few|TRBV4-1
CASSQAQIMNTEAFF
TGCGCCAGCAGCCAAGCACAGATCATGAACACTGAAGCTTTCTTT
>.|TRBJ2-2|.|TRBV7-9
CASSLSIHVGPNTGELFF
TGTGCCAGCAGCTTATCGATTCACGTGGGTCCGAACACCGGGGAGCTGTTTTTT
>TRBD1|TRBJ2-7|.|TRBV18
CASSRLLKGQGNDEQYF
TGTGCCAGCTCACGACTGTTAAAGGGACAGGGCAATGACGAGCAGTACTTC
>.|TRBJ1-1|many|TRBV7-9
CASSPRQRLNTEAFF
TGTGCCAGCAGCCCCCGACAGCGTTTGAACACTGAAGCTTTCTTT
>.|TRBJ1-1|many|TRBV3-1
CASSQQGTGNTEAFF
TGTGCCAGCAGCCAACAGGGGACGGGGAACACTGAAGCTTTCTTT
>TRBD2|TRBJ2-1|.|TRBV4-2
CASGQAPSSGHYNEQFF
TGTGCCAGCGGCCAAGCCCCGTCTAGCGGGCACTACAATGAGCAGTTCTTC
>.|TRBJ1-2|many|TRBV27
CASSFNGFGSNYGYTF
TGTGCCAGCAGTTTCAACGGGTTTGGGAGTAACTATGGCTACACCTTC